These 10 T cell receptor beta chains were sequenced from one sample in a study of T cells after yellow fever vaccination. A single record per CDR3 protein comes from TCRdb applying MiXCR to the 5' RACE reads. In the table there are 95,000 to 100,000 distinct CDR3 sequences, approximately 5.5% of which are singletons. Sequencing was performed on CD8+ T cells sorted from PBMCs, taken 10 days after the yellow fever booster vaccination. These receptor sequences come from a man aged 18 to 30 who received the YFV17D yellow fever vaccine.

This clonotype was seen more than once but under ten times. The CDR3 is CASSLEHHTGELFF. The CDR3, as DNA: TGTGCCAGCAGCCTGGAACACCACACCGGGGAGCTGTTTTTT. The V gene is TRBV7-2, the J gene TRBJ2-2; D gene unclear. CDR1 is SGHTA and CDR2 is FQGNSA in the germline V gene. Trimming removed 5 bases at V and 3 bases at J, with 10 bases between. The CDR3 spans 14 residues.

There are a few counts of this clonotype. The rearrangement links TRBV20-1 to TRBJ2-1; no clear D. CDR1 is DFQATT and CDR2 is SNEGSKA in the germline V gene (reference sequence). The V gene lost 2 bases and the J gene lost 0 bases, with 8 bases spanning the gap. CDR3 length: 14 amino acids. In nucleotides, the CDR3 is TGCAGTGCTAGACCGGAAAACTCCTACAATGAGCAGTTCTTC. Translated: CSARPENSYNEQFF.

This clonotype was detected only a few times. The chain employs TRBV29-1 and TRBJ2-1; tentatively, D is TRBD1 or TRBD2 (5 bases each). Germline V lookup: CDR1 SQVTM, CDR2 ANQGSEA. The CDR3 length is 14 residues. Trimming took off 6 bases at V and 0 bases at J, with 12 bases between the two ends. The DNA for the CDR3 is TGCAGCGTAGGGGACCCGAGCTCCTACAATGAGCAGTTCTTC. It encodes CSVGDPSSYNEQFF.

The chain is built from TRBV20-1 and TRBJ2-1; D uncertain. The germline V gene encodes CDR1 DFQATT and CDR2 SNEGSKA (reference sequence). The length of the CDR3 is 13 residues. Deletions cut 0 bases from V and 2 bases from J, with 5 bases between. In nucleotides, the CDR3 is TGCAGTGCTAGAGATCCTACCTACAATGAGCAGTTCTTC. Translated: CSARDPTYNEQFF.

This chain links TRBV4-1 with TRBJ1-1, with a weak D call TRBD1 (6 bases). CDR3 length equals 14 residues. Germline CDR1 MGHRA, CDR2 YSYEKL. The germline V and J ends were trimmed by 3 bases and 6 bases, with 14 bases remaining between them. The CDR3 spells CASSHVSGGPEAFF. The CDR3 DNA is TGCGCCAGCAGCCACGTGAGCGGGGGGCCTGAAGCTTTCTTT.

This chain connects TRBV7-8 to TRBJ2-1, with 9 bases that match TRBD2. The CDR3 covers 17 residues. The germline V gene encodes CDR1 SGHVS and CDR2 FQNEAQ. Trimming cost V 5 bases and J 0 bases; bases outside gene matches: 8. The DNA for the CDR3 is TGTGCCAGCAGCAAACCCCCTAGCGGGGACTCCTACAATGAGCAGTTCTTC. Translation: CASSKPPSGDSYNEQFF.

The chain employs TRBV9 and TRBJ1-4; no clear D gene. Trimming took 4 bases from V and 4 from J, leaving 11 bases between them. Germline V gene lookup returns CDR1 SGDLS and CDR2 YYNGEE. The CDR3 sequence is 14 residues long. The DNA of the CDR3 is TGTGCCAGCAGCTTAACCGGGAGTAATGAAAAACTGTTTTTT. Its translation is CASSLTGSNEKLFF.

The genes are TRBV6-5 and TRBJ2-7, with D unclear. Trimming stripped 1 base from V and 1 base from J, with 5 bases between. Germline CDR1 is MNHEY and CDR2 is SVGAGI. The CDR3 is 13 amino acids. DNA of the CDR3: TGTGCCAGCAGTTACTTGGGATCCTACGAGCAGTACTTC. Translation: CASSYLGSYEQYF.

This clonotype was observed a handful of times. V and J are TRBV6-2 or TRBV6-3 and TRBJ2-7; TRBD2 might be the D (5 bases). The CDR3 consists of 14 residues. The V and J ends lost 0 bases and 0 bases respectively, with 6 bases between them. CDR1 MNHEY and CDR2 SVGEGT come from the germline V gene. CDR3 amino acids: CASSYSGSSYEQYV. The CDR3 bases are TGTGCCAGCAGTTACTCGGGGAGCTCCTACGAGCAGTACGTC.

This chain uses TRBV27 with TRBJ2-4, with 9 bases that match TRBD1. The CDR3 is 16 residues long. The ends lost 6 bases at V and 7 bases at J; junction bases unmatched: 13. Germline-derived CDR1 and CDR2 are MNHEY and SMNVEV (reference sequence). CDR3 coding DNA: TGTGCCAGCAGCCCTTGGCAGGGGGACAGGGTCAACATTCAGTACTTC. Protein product: CASSPWQGDRVNIQYF.